This T cell receptor beta chain was sequenced during a study of shared clonotypes between healthy human individuals. Study-level information: Per donor, three plates held CD4 naive cells, three held CD4 memory, two held CD8 naive and one held CD8 memory.

In the study's own analysis: As immunoSEQ supplied junction-only sequences (without quality scores), filtering differed. Only in-frame clones appear in the TCRdb table, and some are missing; sequencing was by immunoSEQ multiplex PCR. The D gene and trimming were derived from the DNA, and the V and J assignments and clone size from that table. The data contain 1.4 million to 1.5 million clones, roughly 96% of them singletons. The investigators split CD4+ cells into a CD45RA+ naive subset and a CD45RA-negative memory subset. Sequencing was done on a sample of naive CD4+ T cells sorted from blood. The subset denotes: CD45RA+ positively selected. This receptor was identified in a man younger than 45 in good health.

CDR3 in amino acids: CASSLVARGEKLFF. CDR3 nucleotide sequence: TGTGCCAGCAGTTTAGTAGCGAGGGGTGAAAAACTGTTTTTT. The chain employs TRBV27 and TRBJ1-4; TRBD1 is a possible D gene (5 bases). Looked up from germline, CDR1 is MNHEY and CDR2 is SMNVEV (reference sequence). The CDR3 extends over 14 amino acids. Trimming left V 2 bases short and J 7 bases short, with 11 bases between.